Sequencing of this T cell receptor beta chain was carried out in a study of blood T cell repertoires in COVID-19. Germline-derived CDR1 and CDR2 are MDHEN and SYDVKM. The CDR3 extends over 13 amino acids. V was trimmed by 6 bases and J by 7 bases, leaving 14 bases between them. In terms of age and location, participants ranged from roughly 18 to 90 years and lived in approximately 24 US areas. The protocol was immunoSEQ multiplex PCR, while the TCRdb copy is restricted to in-frame clones and leaves out a portion. This table has around 340,000 clones, about 90% appearing once. The chain links TRBV28 to TRBJ2-3, with unresolved D. The TCR originated in a woman under 40 who had been exposed to COVID-19. Sequences were obtained from PBMCs or T cells enriched from blood (not recorded which). The CDR3 is CASSPPSYYTQYF. The CDR3 DNA sequence: TGTGCCAGCAGCCCTCCCAGTTATTATACGCAGTATTTT.